These 17 T cell receptor beta chains originate from one sample sequenced in a study of blood T cell repertoires in COVID-19. Repertoires were generated with immunoSEQ multiplex PCR, while TCRdb's copy carries only in-frame clones and drops some. The sample includes about 430,000 clones, 70% to 90% of them seen just once. Sequencing was done on a sample of PBMCs or T cells enriched from blood (not recorded which). The receptors stem from a woman under 30 who had been exposed to COVID-19.

This clone was observed a single time. The CDR3 is CASSLVGRNNEQFF. Written as DNA, the CDR3 is TGCGCCAGCAGCTTGGTGGGGAGAAACAATGAGCAGTTCTTC. J is TRBJ2-1 and V is TRBV5-1; D may be TRBD2 (5 bases). The CDR3 runs 14 residues. In germline, CDR1 is SGHRS, CDR2 YFSETQ. The germline V and J ends were trimmed by 0 bases and 5 bases, with 9 bases remaining between them.

The chain carries TRBV27 and TRBJ2-1; no clear D gene. The CDR3 runs 14 residues. Trimming pared 5 bases from V and 7 bases from J, leaving 15 bases between. The germline V gene has CDR1 MNHEY and CDR2 SMNVEV (reference sequence). The CDR3 DNA is TGTGCCAGCAGTATTTCCGGGTCGATTAATGAGCAGTTCTTC. Protein product: CASSISGSINEQFF.

The chain recombines TRBV28 with TRBJ2-1, with 8 bases matching TRBD2. CDR3 length: 15 residues. V gave up 4 bases and J gave up 7 bases; unmatched junction bases: 9. Germline V gives CDR1 MDHEN, CDR2 SYDVKM. In nucleotides, the CDR3 is TGTGCCAGCAGTTCGCCCCGGGGGGGCGAGAATGAGCAGTTCTTC. Amino acid sequence: CASSSPRGGENEQFF. Complete variable domain (other parts from reference TRBV28 and TRBJ2-1): DVKVTQSSRYLVKRTGEKVFLECVQDMDHENMFWYRQDPGLGLRLIYFSYDVKMKEKGDIPEGYSVSREKKERFSLILESASTNQTSMYLCASSSPRGGENEQFFGPGTRLTVL.

The chain uses TRBV28 and TRBJ2-1, with 10 bases identical to TRBD2. Losses at the gene ends were 5 bases for V and 4 bases for J; bases not matched to a gene: 2. Germline assignment: CDR1 MDHEN and CDR2 SYDVKM. CDR3 size: 14 residues. DNA for the CDR3: TGTGCCAGCAGTGGAGCGGGAGGGTACAATGAGCAGTTCTTC. This encodes CASSGAGGYNEQFF.

This sequence joins TRBV5-8 and TRBJ1-5, with no clear D. V dropped 0 bases and J dropped 1 base, with 20 bases sitting between them. The CDR3 has 19 residues. CDR1 and CDR2 from the germline V gene are SGHTS and YDEGEE. CDR3 DNA sequence: TGTGCCAGCAGCTTGGTATCGATTTCTGGCGGAGGCAGCAATCAGCCCCAGCATTTT. Its translation: CASSLVSISGGGSNQPQHF.

The chain links TRBV5-1 to TRBJ1-2; D is unresolved. Germline CDR1 reads SGHRS; CDR2 reads YFSETQ. V was shortened by 0 bases and J by 6 bases, with 12 bases between the two germline ends. The length of the CDR3 is 14 residues. In DNA, the CDR3 is TGCGCCAGCAGCTTGGTCGTCAGTTCTGATGGCTACACCTTC. Amino acid sequence: CASSLVVSSDGYTF.

The chain employs TRBV28 and TRBJ1-2; D is unclear. The CDR3 has 11 amino acids. Germline V gives CDR1 MDHEN, CDR2 SYDVKM. V was trimmed by 6 bases and J by 9 bases, leaving 11 bases between them. The CDR3 region has the DNA TGTGCCAGCAGGGCGGGTTCTAGCTACACCTTC. This translates into CASRAGSSYTF.

The chain joins TRBV28 to TRBJ1-2, with 11 bases aligning to TRBD1. The CDR3 runs to 16 residues. After removal of 5 bases from V and 8 bases from J, the junction contained 13 bases not matched to a gene. Germline CDR1 reads MDHEN; CDR2 reads SYDVKM. CDR3 amino acids: CASSVTGQGAGRGYTF. DNA of the CDR3: TGTGCCAGCAGTGTGACTGGACAGGGGGCGGGTAGGGGCTACACCTTC.

J is TRBJ1-2 and V is TRBV18, with 8 bases identical to TRBD1. J lost 3 bases, V lost 1 base, and 1 base had no gene match. CDR1 and CDR2 from the germline V gene are KGHSH and LQKENI. The CDR3 extends over 14 amino acids. The CDR3 DNA reads TGTGCCAGCTCACCACTGGGACAGGACTATGGCTACACCTTC. Amino acids: CASSPLGQDYGYTF.

CDR3 region: CASSTGSTDEQYF. DNA of the CDR3: TGTGCCAGCTCAACCGGGTCGACTGACGAGCAGTACTTC. This rearrangement joins TRBV18 to TRBJ2-7; no clear D gene. CDR1 is KGHSH and CDR2 is LQKENI in the germline V gene. Trimming removed 5 bases at V and 5 bases at J, with 13 bases between. CDR3 length: 13 amino acids.

The chain uses TRBV15 and TRBJ1-5; D remains unclear. V dropped 0 bases and J dropped 0 bases, with 9 bases sitting between them. CDR1 is LNHNV, CDR2 YYDKDF, per germline (reference sequence). CDR3 size: 16 residues. CDR3 sequence reads: CATSREDGDSNQPQHF. CDR3 DNA: TGTGCCACCAGCAGAGAAGACGGGGATAGCAATCAGCCCCAGCATTTT.

Only a few counts were recorded for this clone. The rearrangement uses TRBV25-1 and TRBJ2-7, with D possibly being TRBD1 (5 bases). Germline V gene sequence: CDR1 MGHDK, CDR2 SYGVNS. The CDR3 spans 16 residues. V was clipped by 1 base and J by 3 bases, with 16 bases between them. Here the CDR3 DNA reads TGTGCCAGCAGTGAATCCAATTCCAGGGAATTCTACGAGCAGTACTTC. The encoded protein is CASSESNSREFYEQYF.

The chain links TRBV5-5 to TRBJ2-1; 12 nucleotides line up with TRBD2. The germline CDR1 and CDR2 sequences are SGHKS and YYEKEE (reference sequence). V was pared by 0 bases and J by 4 bases, with 8 bases of the junction left unmatched. This CDR3 region has 18 residues. In DNA, the CDR3 is TGTGCCAGCAGCTTGGCCCGGCTAGCGGGAGGGCTTTACAATGAGCAGTTCTTC. Protein sequence: CASSLARLAGGLYNEQFF.

On this clone: This same CDR3 is encoded by further DNA sequences in the sample. The J gene is TRBJ2-7, the V gene TRBV19, with 8 bases fitting TRBD1. V trimming: 4 bases; J trimming: 2 bases; junction bases outside the gene matches: 4. Germline V gives CDR1 LNHDA, CDR2 SQIVND (reference sequence). This CDR3 contains 14 residues. The CDR3 DNA reads TGTGCCAGTAGTACCGGGACAGGTACCTACGAGCAGTACTTC. It specifies CASSTGTGTYEQYF.

The CDR3 here is CATSSTGTGGLAGELFF. The CDR3 coding sequence is TGTGCCACCAGCAGTACCGGGACAGGGGGTCTAGCCGGGGAGCTGTTTTTT. The V call is TRBV15, the J call TRBJ2-2, with 11 positions matching TRBD1. V lost 3 bases, J lost 6 bases, and 9 bases stayed unmatched. The length of the CDR3 is 17 residues. The V gene's germline CDR1 is LNHNV and CDR2 YYDKDF (reference sequence).

V is TRBV2 and J is TRBJ2-7; 10 positions match TRBD1. After removal of 7 bases from V and 5 bases from J, the junction contained 14 bases not matched to a gene. Germline V gene lookup returns CDR1 SNHLY and CDR2 FYNNEI. The CDR3 spans 16 residues. CDR3: CASTPEWTGGSDEQYF. Written as DNA, the CDR3 is TGTGCCAGCACCCCAGAATGGACAGGGGGGTCGGACGAGCAGTACTTC. The full variable domain, completed using reference TRBV2 and TRBJ2-7, is EPEVTQTPSHQVTQMGQEVILRCVPISNHLYFYWYRQILGQKVEFLVSFYNNEISEKSEIFDDQFSVERPDGSNFTLKIRSTKLEDSAMYFCASTPEWTGGSDEQYFGPGTRLTVT.

The chain has TRBV27 and TRBJ2-3; the match to TRBD2 covers 7 bases. CDR1 MNHEY and CDR2 SMNVEV come from the germline V gene (reference sequence). J lost 4 bases, V lost 4 bases, and 5 bases had no gene match. The CDR3 is made up of 14 amino acids. CDR3: CASSSSGNPDTQYF. CDR3 sequence (DNA): TGTGCCAGCAGTTCGAGCGGGAACCCAGATACGCAGTATTTT.